This is a list of T cell receptor beta chains from one sample in a study of cytomegalovirus exposure and HLA in healthy donors. Only in-frame clones appear in the TCRdb table, and some are missing; sequencing was by immunoSEQ multiplex PCR. Of 54,000 or so clones listed, approximately 70% are singletons. The specimen was PBMCs. These receptor sequences come from a woman aged 60-70 years in good health and CMV-seropositive. Both conserved end residues are part of each CDR3. The D gene is left open where the match is weak. Some rows mark clone size as missing; the rest say once, few, many or name a class of expanded clone.

clone size | D gene | CDR3 length | J gene | V gene | CDR3 DNA | CDR3 protein
. | . | 16 | TRBJ2-2 | TRBV7-7 | TGTGCCAGCAGCTTAGCATATTCAGGGGATCCCGGGGAGCTGTTTTTT | CASSLAYSGDPGELFF
. | . | 14 | TRBJ2-1 | TRBV27 | TGTGCCAGCCAGAGGAGAAGCTCCTACAATGAGCAGTTCTTC | CASQRRSSYNEQFF
. | . | 15 | TRBJ2-1 | TRBV5-4 | TGTGCCAGCAGCTTACCCCAGGGGCAGGGTTATGAGCAGTTCTTC | CASSLPQGQGYEQFF
few | TRBD1 | 14 | TRBJ1-1 | TRBV5-1 | TGCGCCAGCACCTTACAGGGGTCGAACACTGAAGCTTTCTTT | CASTLQGSNTEAFF
once | . | 11 | TRBJ2-7 | TRBV20-1 | TGCAGTGCTGAGGTGACCCCCGAGCAGTACTTC | CSAEVTPEQYF
. | TRBD2 | 15 | TRBJ2-5 | TRBV27 | TGTGCCAGCAGTTTGGCTAGCGGGGGCGGAGAGACCCAGTACTTC | CASSLASGGGETQYF
. | . | 17 | TRBJ1-2 | TRBV5-4 | TGTGCCAGCAGCTTCATCCCAGTCCCCGAAGATCTCTATGGCTACACCTTC | CASSFIPVPEDLYGYTF
. | . | 12 | TRBJ1-2 | TRBV7-2 | TGTGCCAGCAGCTTCCTCGGTGATGGCTACACCTTC | CASSFLGDGYTF
. | TRBD1 | 13 | TRBJ2-7 | TRBV19 | TGTGCCAGTAACCCGACAGGGACCTACGAGCAGTACTTC | CASNPTGTYEQYF
. | . | 15 | TRBJ2-1 | TRBV5-1 | TGCGCCAGCAGCTTGGCCGTTGCAGGGTTGAGTGAGCAGTTCTTC | CASSLAVAGLSEQFF
few | TRBD1 | 14 | TRBJ1-6 | TRBV6-5 | TGTGCCAGCACTATTCGACAGGGACGGTCACCCCTCCACTTT | CASTIRQGRSPLHF
. | TRBD1 | 13 | TRBJ2-7 | TRBV6-1 | TGTGCCAGCAAGGGACAGGGGGTTTACGAGCAGTACTTC | CASKGQGVYEQYF
few | . | 15 | TRBJ2-4 | TRBV30 | TGTGCCTGGGAGGACTCAGGGAGGGCCAAAAACATTCAGTACTTC | CAWEDSGRAKNIQYF
. | TRBD1 | 14 | TRBJ2-7 | TRBV2 | TGTGCCAGCCTACAACCGGGACAGAGCTACGAGCAGTACTTC | CASLQPGQSYEQYF
few | . | 17 | TRBJ2-7 | TRBV9 | TGTGCCAGCAGCGTAGGTCTCGGGTTATCATTAGGGGGCGAGCAGTACTTC | CASSVGLGLSLGGEQYF
. | . | 15 | TRBJ1-2 | TRBV30 | TGTGCCTGGAGTGTACCCGGCAGCCGAGGCTATGGCTACACCTTC | CAWSVPGSRGYGYTF
. | . | 17 | TRBJ2-3 | TRBV4-3 | TGCGCCAGCAGCCAAGGGTCGGGGGTGACTAGCACAGATACGCAGTATTTT | CASSQGSGVTSTDTQYF
once | . | 14 | TRBJ2-7 | TRBV7-8 | TGTGCCAGCAGCATAGGCGCGGCCTCCTACGAGCAGTACTTC | CASSIGAASYEQYF
. | . | 16 | TRBJ1-5 | TRBV5-1 | TGCGCCAGCAGCTTGGAAGCCTGGGCACCCAATCAGCCCCAGCATTTT | CASSLEAWAPNQPQHF
few | TRBD1 | 14 | TRBJ2-7 | TRBV10-1 | TGCGCCAGCAGTGACCGCAGGGGGCACGACGAGCAGTACTTC | CASSDRRGHDEQYF
once | TRBD1 | 12 | TRBJ2-1 | TRBV27 | TGTGCCAGCAGACAGGACAGGGGGCGGCAGTTCTTC | CASRQDRGRQFF
. | . | 13 | TRBJ1-2 | TRBV5-6 | TGTGCCAGCAGCATCAGGGCAGTATATGGCTACACCTTC | CASSIRAVYGYTF
. | TRBD1 | 13 | TRBJ1-1 | TRBV14 | TGTGCCAGCAGCCAGAATGAGGGACAGGGAGCTTTCTTT | CASSQNEGQGAFF
. | . | 14 | TRBJ2-3 | TRBV5-1 | TGCGCCAGCAGCTCAGGACAGTCCACAGATACGCAGTATTTT | CASSSGQSTDTQYF
. | TRBD2 | 16 | TRBJ2-1 | TRBV7-9 | TGTGCCAGCAGCGTAGCGGGGGGGCCATTTGGGTATGAGCAGTTCTTC | CASSVAGGPFGYEQFF
. | TRBD2 | 15 | TRBJ2-3 | TRBV7-3 | TGTGCCAGCAGCTTAACTAGCGGGGGGGCAGATACGCAGTATTTT | CASSLTSGGADTQYF
. | TRBD2 | 17 | TRBJ2-1 | TRBV7-8 | TGTGCCAGCAGCTTAGCGCGGTCGTCGGGGGGGTACAATGAGCAGTTCTTC | CASSLARSSGGYNEQFF
. | . | 13 | TRBJ1-4 | TRBV5-5 | TGTGCCAGCAGCGAAGGTCTGAGGGAAAAACTGTTTTTT | CASSEGLREKLFF
once | TRBD2 | 15 | TRBJ2-1 | TRBV2 | TGTGCCAGCAGGCCCGGACTAGCGGGGTACGATGAGCAGTTCTTC | CASRPGLAGYDEQFF
. | TRBD2 | 14 | TRBJ2-1 | TRBV27 | TGTGCCAGCAGTTTACGGGGGGGCCGGAATGAGCAGTTCTTC | CASSLRGGRNEQFF
. | . | 15 | TRBJ1-1 | TRBV4-2 | TGTGCCAGCAGCCAAGGGCAGGGCGGGGACACTGAAGCTTTCTTT | CASSQGQGGDTEAFF
. | TRBD1 | 13 | TRBJ2-7 | TRBV27 | TGTGCCAGCCAAAGGACAGGGGGCTACGAGCAGTACTTC | CASQRTGGYEQYF
. | TRBD1 | 16 | TRBJ1-5 | TRBV10-3 | TGTGCCATCAGTGACCCCGGGACAGTGGTCAATCAGCCCCAGCATTTT | CAISDPGTVVNQPQHF
. | TRBD1 | 13 | TRBJ2-7 | TRBV7-2 | TGTGCCAGCAGCTTTGGGACAGTCTACGAGCAGTACTTC | CASSFGTVYEQYF
. | . | 14 | TRBJ2-7 | TRBV11-1 | TGTGCCAGCAGTTCTGACAGCTACTACTACGAGCAGTACTTC | CASSSDSYYYEQYF
few | . | 14 | TRBJ1-1 | TRBV6-5 | TGTGCCAGCTCTACGGGACTTTTGAACACTGAAGCTTTCTTT | CASSTGLLNTEAFF
. | . | 14 | TRBJ1-1 | TRBV7-9 | TGTGCCAGCAGCCGCAAAGGGGAGAACACTGAAGCTTTCTTT | CASSRKGENTEAFF
few | TRBD1 | 15 | TRBJ1-3 | TRBV16 | TGTGCCAGCAGCCAAAATACAGGGGCTGGAAACACCATATATTTT | CASSQNTGAGNTIYF
. | . | 15 | TRBJ1-5 | TRBV6-5 | TGTGCCAGCAGTTCGAGGCAGGGCGCTAATCAGCCCCAGCATTTT | CASSSRQGANQPQHF